This TCR beta chain was sequenced during a study of blood T cell repertoires in COVID-19 (TCRdb year 2020). Notes on the research overall: The collaborator samples originated in the United States, Italy and Spain and spanned the acute and convalescent phases of COVID-19. Nearly every sample came with metadata listing a de-identified subject ID, COVID-19 status, age in years and sex. The samples were drawn from the first 160 participants of the ongoing ImmuneRACE study and from 1,254 subjects provided by 6 global collaborators. Deeply sampled blood TCRbeta repertoires from subjects exposed to, actively infected with, or recovered from COVID-19 were included in the dataset. The repertoires were released in a freely available public database intended as a resource for research on the immune response to SARS-CoV-2. The material from the prospective study consisted of cDNA or gDNA derived from T cells, B-cell-depleted T cells, or PBMCs. Where HLA class I and class II types were available, the types were taken from metadata supplied by the sample provider, not from assay-based typing.

The immunoSEQ Assay, a bias-controlled multiplex PCR, was used to amplify TCRbeta CDR3 regions from genomic DNA. In the paper's pipeline: The number of nucleated cells in each sample was estimated by amplification of reference gene primers within the assay. To quantify the absolute abundance of each unique TCRbeta CDR3 rearrangement, sequence reads were collapsed and filtered. For each sample, productive Simpson clonality was calculated by taking the square root of Simpson's diversity index across productive rearrangements. TCRdb stores this immuneACCESS table with in-frame sequences only. Part of the clones is absent; in the studies checked, under half of the shortfall reflects unresolved V genes, and no reason is known for the rest. The V and J calls and the clone size are those of that table, but D and trimming were determined from the DNA. This sample holds tens of thousands of clones; 88% were observed only once. The ten largest clones capture about 6.7% of the sample.

Each collaborating institution followed its own protocols to collect whole blood in K2EDTA tubes. For TCRbeta analysis, collaborator samples were shipped as frozen whole blood, as isolated PBMCs, or as DNA extracted from either sample type. Broad study findings and their caveats: The amount of clinical and demographic metadata varied by source and participant and was provided uncurated.

A single count supports this clone. This clone's antigen is unknown. Per-base qualities were not stored, and no clone one base away is much larger. CDR1 and CDR2 (SGHDT, YYEEEE) derive from the germline V gene. The CDR3, from cysteine to phenylalanine, totals 16 residues. Here the CDR3 DNA is all that survives: 48 bases in frame from base 1. Unmatched junction bases come to 5, with V trimmed by 0 bases and J by 5 bases. What was sequenced was peripheral blood. The receptor chain draws on TRBV5-6 and TRBJ2-3, with TRBD1 identical over 11 junction bases. The receptor was isolated from a man between 65 and 85 years old with acute or convalescent COVID-19. The nucleotide sequence is given as TGTGCCAGCAGCTTGGTGGGGACAGGGGGGGTAGATACGCAGTATTTT. Its product reads: CASSLVGTGGVDTQYF.